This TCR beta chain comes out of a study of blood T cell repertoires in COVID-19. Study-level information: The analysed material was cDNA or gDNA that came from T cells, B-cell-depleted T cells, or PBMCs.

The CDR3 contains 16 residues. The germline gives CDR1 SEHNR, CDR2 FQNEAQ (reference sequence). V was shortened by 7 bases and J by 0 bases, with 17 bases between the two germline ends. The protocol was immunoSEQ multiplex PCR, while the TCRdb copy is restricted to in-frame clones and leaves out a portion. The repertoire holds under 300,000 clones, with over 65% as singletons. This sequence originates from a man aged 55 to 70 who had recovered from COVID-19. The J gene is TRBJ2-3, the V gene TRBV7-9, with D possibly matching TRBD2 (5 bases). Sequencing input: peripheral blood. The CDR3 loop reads CASNQFPAVSTDTQYF. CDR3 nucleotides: TGTGCCAGCAACCAATTCCCAGCGGTGAGCACAGATACGCAGTATTTT.